The 23 T cell receptor beta chains presented below share a single source sample, sequenced in a study of T cell clonality in common variable immunodeficiency. Generated by immunoSEQ multiplex PCR, the TCRdb table keeps only in-frame clones and is missing some. This table holds 52,000 or so clones with no singletons; the top ten claim around 0.84%. Sequencing input: peripheral blood mononuclear cells. Receptors were obtained from a person between 18 and 69 years old in good health.

This clone has at least ten counts. Read data end 3 residues before the CDR3 end; the end is taken from the germline J gene. This chain connects TRBV5-1 to TRBJ2-1; 7 positions agree with TRBD2. Trimming at V came to 1 base and at J to 5 bases, leaving 6 bases not matched to a gene. CDR3 length: 15 amino acids. Germline V gives CDR1 SGHRS, CDR2 YFSETQ. CDR3 amino acids: CASSLPSGLNNEQFF. The sequenced part of the CDR3 DNA is TGCGCCAGCAGCTTGCCTAGCGGACTCAACAATGAG. Variable domain in full (rest from reference TRBV5-1 and TRBJ2-1): KAGVTQTPRYLIKTRGQQVTLSCSPISGHRSVSWYQQTPGQGLQFLFEYFSETQRNKGNFPGRFSGRQFSNSRSEMNVSTLELGDSALYLCASSLPSGLNNEQFFGPGTRLTVL.

This clone turned up a few times. The missing CDR3 end, 3 residues past where the read stops, is filled in from the germline J gene. The chain is built from TRBV11-3 and TRBJ1-2; 9 bases map to TRBD1. The CDR3 loop spans 15 amino acids. The germline V gene encodes CDR1 SGHNT and CDR2 YENEEA. CDR3 region: CASRLGTGKAYGYTF. The sequenced part of the CDR3 DNA is TGTGCAAGTCGCTTAGGGACAGGGAAGGCCTATGGC.

In its sample, this clone was seen many times. The junction does not match germline at one end; this may be a read error. The read ends 3 residues early relative to the CDR3; the germline J gene fills the gap. This chain uses TRBV4-2 with TRBJ1-2, with 9 bases fitting TRBD1. The CDR3 has 16 residues. Germline CDR1 reads LGHNA; CDR2 reads YNFKEQ. The CDR3 here is CASSQGSGGTGYGYTF. The sequenced CDR3 bases are TGCGCCAGCAGCCAGGGGTCTGGAGGGACAGGGTATGGC.

This clone was counted many times. From the germline J gene comes the end of the CDR3, since the read stops 3 residues before it. The J gene is TRBJ2-2, the V gene TRBV5-1, with D perhaps matching TRBD1 (6 bases). In germline, CDR1 is SGHRS, CDR2 YFSETQ. This CDR3 is 16 amino acids long. V was clipped by 1 base and J by 4 bases, with 14 bases between them. The chain's CDR3 is CASSLTGFRGTGELFF. The CDR3 bases that were read are TGCGCCAGCAGCTTGACAGGGTTTAGGGGCACCGGGGAG.

This clone was observed at least ten times. The CDR3 goes on 3 residues after the read ends, and that part is filled in from the germline J gene. The genes are TRBV10-3 and TRBJ2-4, with D unresolved. This CDR3 has 11 residues. CDR1 is ENHRY, CDR2 SYGVKD, per germline. The CDR3 protein is CAIGSVTAQYF. The sequenced part of the CDR3 DNA is TGTGCCATCGGCTCGGTGACTGCT.

About this clone itself: The read finishes 3 residues shy of the CDR3 end, and the germline J gene is used to complete it. The chain employs TRBV30 and TRBJ1-2; 10 positions match TRBD1. The germline gives CDR1 GTSNPN, CDR2 SVGIG (reference sequence). The CDR3 is made up of 15 amino acids. Incomplete CDR3 DNA: TGTGCCTGGAGTGTACCCGGGACAGGGGTCTACGAC. It encodes CAWSVPGTGVYD. The whole CDR3 protein is CAWSVPGTGVYDYTF.

This clone occurred many times. The read ends 3 residues early relative to the CDR3; the germline J gene fills the gap. The J gene is TRBJ2-2, the V gene TRBV5-4; 7 bases are a match to TRBD2. The CDR3 sequence is 16 residues long. The V gene's germline CDR1 is SGHNT and CDR2 YYREEE (reference sequence). V lost 3 bases to trimming and J lost 8 bases; unmatched junction nucleotides: 13. CDR3 DNA (partial): TGTGCCAGCAGCTCCTCGTGGGCTAGCGGAAAAGGGGAG. Translated, it gives CASSSSWASGKGE. The entire CDR3 protein reads CASSSSWASGKGELFF.

This clone was seen many times. The read comes to an end 3 residues before the CDR3 does, leaving the germline J gene to fill in the end. V and J are TRBV5-8 and TRBJ1-6; 8 bases match TRBD1. The CDR3 has 15 residues. Per germline, CDR1 SGHTS and CDR2 YDEGEE. J was trimmed by 5 bases and V by 4 bases; bases with no gene match: 5. The covered CDR3 bases are TGTGCCAGCAGCCCGAGGGACAGGAATAATTCACCC. Protein sequence: CASSPRDRNNSP. The full CDR3 protein reads CASSPRDRNNSPLHF.

This clone was counted only a few times. Being one base from a much bigger clone, this may be a read error. The CDR3 end is not reached by the read, which stops 3 residues before it; the germline J gene fills it in. The same CDR3 arises from other DNA sequences in this sample as well. The chain combines TRBV18 with TRBJ1-3; 9 bases are shared with TRBD1. The length of the CDR3 is 15 residues. Germline lookup yields CDR1 KGHSH and CDR2 LQKENI. The DNA read from the CDR3 is TGTGCCAGCTCACCGGGACAGGGCGGAGGAAACACG. Translation gives CASSPGQGGGNT. The CDR3 in its entirety is CASSPGQGGGNTIYF.

This clone occurred many times. From the germline J gene comes the end of the CDR3, since the read stops 3 residues before it. J is TRBJ2-1 and V is TRBV12-3 or TRBV12-4; 9 nucleotides line up with TRBD2. V lost 3 bases, J lost 0 bases, and 3 bases stayed unmatched. CDR3 length: 16 amino acids. The CDR3 spells CASSFGGGVSYNEQFF. Incomplete CDR3 DNA: TGTGCCAGCAGTTTCGGCGGGGGGGTCTCCTACAATGAG.

This clone appeared a few times. The CDR3 is cut off 3 residues early in the read; its end comes from the germline J gene. The rearrangement uses TRBV7-8 and TRBJ1-2; TRBD1 might be the D (6 bases). Trimming shortened V by 0 bases and J by 4 bases, and 18 bases separated the two germline ends. Looked up from germline, CDR1 is SGHVS and CDR2 is FQNEAQ. The CDR3 totals 17 residues. The part of the CDR3 DNA that was read is TGTGCCAGCAGCTTAGCGGGGAGGGGGGGGCGCGGCTATGGC. It encodes CASSLAGRGGRGYG. In full, the CDR3 is CASSLAGRGGRGYGYTF.

This clone was seen many times. The read is 3 residues too short to cover the CDR3 end, so that end is filled in from the germline J gene. The genes are TRBV6-2 or TRBV6-3 and TRBJ1-5, with D tentatively TRBD1 (6 bases). The CDR3 covers 15 residues. Trimming removed 5 bases at V and 0 bases at J, with 11 bases between. Germline V lookup: CDR1 MNHEY, CDR2 SVGEGT. CDR3 loop: CASSPSGDSNQPQHF. The CDR3 DNA, read in part, is TGTGCCAGCAGTCCCTCAGGGGATAGCAATCAGCCC.

This clone was counted many times. The CDR3 extends 3 residues past the end of the read, so its final part is completed from the germline J gene. This rearrangement joins TRBV30 to TRBJ1-5, with 9 positions matching TRBD1. CDR1 and CDR2 from the germline V gene are GTSNPN and SVGIG (reference sequence). The CDR3 is made up of 15 amino acids. Trimming took 1 base from V and 6 from J; bases not matched to a gene: 7. CDR3 bases read: TGTGCCTGGAGTGGAGGGGGACAGGGTGGTCAGCCC. Its protein product is CAWSGGGQGGQP. The entire CDR3 protein is CAWSGGGQGGQPQHF.

This clone was seen ten or more times. The read falls 3 residues short of the CDR3 end, and the missing part is taken from the germline J gene. This chain links TRBV7-9 with TRBJ2-2, with D maybe TRBD2 (5 bases). Germline V CDR1 and CDR2: SEHNR, FQNEAQ (reference sequence). The germline V and J ends were trimmed by 4 bases and 1 base, with 7 bases remaining between them. The CDR3 is made up of 14 amino acids. The DNA read from the CDR3 is TGTGCCAGCAGCTCCAGCGGGAACACCGGGGAG. Encoded protein: CASSSSGNTGE. The CDR3 reads in full as CASSSSGNTGELFF. Using reference TRBV7-9 and TRBJ2-2 for the parts outside the CDR3, the full variable domain is DTGVSQNPRHKITKRGQNVTFRCDPISEHNRLYWYRQTLGQGPEFLTYFQNEAQLEKSRLLSDRFSAERPKGSFSTLEIQRTEQGDSAMYLCASSSSGNTGELFFGEGSRLTVL.

This clone showed up many times. The CDR3 end lies 3 residues beyond the end of the read and is filled in from the germline J gene. The V call is TRBV4-2, the J call TRBJ2-2, with 7 bases fitting TRBD2. In germline, CDR1 is LGHNA, CDR2 YNFKEQ. The CDR3 has 15 amino acids. Losses at the gene ends were 8 bases for V and 5 bases for J; bases not matched to a gene: 11. The CDR3 reads CASRVSSGATGELFF. The CDR3 bases that were read are TGTGCCAGCCGAGTCTCAAGCGGGGCAACCGGGGAG.

The sample holds many counts of this clone. The read ends 3 residues shy of where the CDR3 ends; the end is completed using the germline J gene. V is TRBV5-4 and J is TRBJ2-3; 10 bases match TRBD2. From germline, CDR1 is SGHNT and CDR2 YYREEE (reference sequence). With 2 bases clipped from V and 2 bases from J, the junction kept 2 bases outside the gene matches. This CDR3 has 15 residues. The CDR3: CASSLLAGLTDTQYF. CDR3 DNA, as far as it was read: TGTGCCAGCAGCTTACTAGCGGGACTCACAGATACG.

This clone appeared a few times. The sequenced part of the CDR3 DNA is TGTGCCAGCAGTATCCCAGGGGGTTGGGACAGGGCGTATTTGGGC. Its translation: CASSIPGGWDRAYLG. The whole CDR3 is CASSIPGGWDRAYLGYTF. The chain employs TRBV2 and TRBJ1-2, with 9 bases aligning to TRBD1. The CDR3 end lies 3 residues beyond the end of the read and is filled in from the germline J gene. This CDR3 region has 18 residues. Looked up from germline, CDR1 is SNHLY and CDR2 is FYNNEI.

This clone was seen many times. The read gets to within 3 residues of the CDR3 end, and the germline J gene fills in the rest. The same CDR3 also results from other DNA sequences found in this sample. The chain carries TRBV10-3 and TRBJ1-1; D is undetermined. The CDR3 contains 16 residues. The V end lost 4 bases, the J end lost 0 bases, and 15 bases lay between the germline ends. Germline assignment: CDR1 ENHRY and CDR2 SYGVKD. The CDR3 DNA, read in part, is TGTGCCATCAGTGCGCACTCAGGAAAGATGAACACTGAA. Its protein is CAISAHSGKMNTE. The entire CDR3 sequence reads CAISAHSGKMNTEAFF.

This clone was seen many times. The sequence runs out 3 residues before the end of the CDR3; the remainder is reconstructed from the germline J gene. The chain links TRBV19 to TRBJ1-5; D uncertain. CDR3 length: 15 residues. V dropped 3 bases and J dropped 3 bases, with 12 bases sitting between them. Germline loops: CDR1 LNHDA, CDR2 SQIVND (reference sequence). CDR3 sequence: CASSIALDLNQPQHF. The DNA read from the CDR3 is TGTGCCAGTAGTATCGCACTAGACCTCAATCAGCCC.

This clone was picked up many times. The CDR3 is cut off 3 residues early in the read; its end comes from the germline J gene. This chain joins TRBV30 and TRBJ2-3; possibly TRBD2 for D (6 bases). This CDR3 is 16 amino acids long. Trimming took off 4 bases at V and 0 bases at J, with 17 bases between the two ends. Germline CDR1 reads GTSNPN; CDR2 reads SVGIG (reference sequence). CDR3 bases read: TGTGCCTGGATGCGAGGTGGCGGGGCTAGCACAGATACG. Its protein product is CAWMRGGGASTDT. The whole CDR3 protein reads CAWMRGGGASTDTQYF.

This clone was observed many times. Read sequence stops 3 residues before the CDR3 end, and the germline J gene provides the missing end. The gene calls are TRBV7-9 and TRBJ2-6, with 7 bases lining up with TRBD1. The CDR3 spans 13 residues. From germline, CDR1 is SEHNR and CDR2 FQNEAQ (reference sequence). CDR3 bases read: TGTGCCAGCAGCTCCTCGGGACAGTCTCTC. Residues: CASSSSGQSL. The whole CDR3 reads CASSSSGQSLLTF. Drawing the rest from reference TRBV7-9 and TRBJ2-6, the complete variable domain is DTGVSQNPRHKITKRGQNVTFRCDPISEHNRLYWYRQTLGQGPEFLTYFQNEAQLEKSRLLSDRFSAERPKGSFSTLEIQRTEQGDSAMYLCASSSSGQSLLTFGAGSRLTVL.

In its sample, this clone was seen many times. The sequenced CDR3 bases are TGTGCCAGCCAGGGACTCGGGACCGAACGAATCAATGAG. Its translation: CASQGLGTERINE. The CDR3, in full, reads CASQGLGTERINEQFF. V gene TRBV18 combines with J gene TRBJ2-1; weak D call: TRBD2 (6 bases). The CDR3 is cut off 3 residues early in the read; its end comes from the germline J gene. The CDR3 loop spans 16 amino acids. Germline CDR1 KGHSH, CDR2 LQKENI. Trimming stripped 8 bases from V and 6 bases from J, with 23 bases between.

This clone has a count of ten or more. The read finishes 3 residues shy of the CDR3 end, and the germline J gene is used to complete it. The chain joins TRBV7-8 to TRBJ1-5; 10 bases agree with TRBD1. From germline, CDR1 is SGHVS and CDR2 FQNEAQ. V lost 2 bases, J lost 4 bases, and 5 bases stayed unmatched. This CDR3 contains 16 residues. The CDR3 here is CASSLKGDRGNQPQHF. The DNA read from the CDR3 is TGTGCCAGCAGCTTAAAGGGGGACAGGGGAAATCAGCCC. The entire variable domain, with the rest obtained from reference TRBV7-8 and TRBJ1-5, is as follows: GAGVSQSPRYKVAKRGQDVALRCDPISGHVSLFWYQQALGQGPEFLTYFQNEAQLDKSGLPSDRFFAERPEGSVSTLKIQRTQQEDSAVYLCASSLKGDRGNQPQHFGDGTRLSIL.